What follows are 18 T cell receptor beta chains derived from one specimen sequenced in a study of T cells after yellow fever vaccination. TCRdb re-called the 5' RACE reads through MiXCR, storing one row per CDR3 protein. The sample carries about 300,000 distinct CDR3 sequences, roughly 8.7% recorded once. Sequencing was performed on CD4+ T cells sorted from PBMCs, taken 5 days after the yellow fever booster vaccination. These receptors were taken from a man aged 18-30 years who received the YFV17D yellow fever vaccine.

Here the CDR3 DNA reads TGTGCCAGCAGTGACGGGAGCACAGATACGCAGTATTTT. This sequence encodes CASSDGSTDTQYF. The chain recombines TRBV6-1 with TRBJ2-3; unclear D gene. V lost 3 bases and J 0 bases, leaving 4 bases between the germline ends. The CDR3 has 13 amino acids. The V gene's germline CDR1 is MNHNS and CDR2 SASEGT.

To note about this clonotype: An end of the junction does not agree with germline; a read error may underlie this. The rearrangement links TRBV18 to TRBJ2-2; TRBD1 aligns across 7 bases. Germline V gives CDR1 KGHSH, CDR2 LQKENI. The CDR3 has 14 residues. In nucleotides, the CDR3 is TGTGCCAGCTCGCCACAGGGGAGAAACGGGGAGCTGTTTTTT. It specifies CASSPQGRNGELFF. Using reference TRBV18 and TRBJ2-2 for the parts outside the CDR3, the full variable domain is NAGVMQNPRHLVRRRGQEARLRCSPMKGHSHVYWYRQLPEEGLKFMVYLQKENIIDESGMPKERFSAEFPKEGPSILRIQQVVRGDSAAYFCASSPQGRNGELFFGEGSRLTVL.

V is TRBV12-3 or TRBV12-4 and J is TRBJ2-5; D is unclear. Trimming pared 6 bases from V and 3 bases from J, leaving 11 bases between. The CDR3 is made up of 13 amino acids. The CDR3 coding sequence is TGTGCCAGCAGGCCCGAATGGAAAGAGACCCAGTACTTC. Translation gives CASRPEWKETQYF.

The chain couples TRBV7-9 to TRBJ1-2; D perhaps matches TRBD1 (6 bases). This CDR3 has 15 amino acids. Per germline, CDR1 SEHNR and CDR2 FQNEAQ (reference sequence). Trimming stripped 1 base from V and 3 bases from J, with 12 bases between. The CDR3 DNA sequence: TGTGCCAGCAGCTTAGGGCCAGGGGAACACTATGGCTACACCTTC. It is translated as CASSLGPGEHYGYTF.

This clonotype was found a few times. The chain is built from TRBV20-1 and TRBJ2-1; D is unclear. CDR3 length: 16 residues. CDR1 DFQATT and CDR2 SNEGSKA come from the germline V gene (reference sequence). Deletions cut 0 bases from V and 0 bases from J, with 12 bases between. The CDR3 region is CSARDLVRSSYNEQFF. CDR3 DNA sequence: TGCAGTGCTAGAGATCTGGTCCGGAGCTCCTACAATGAGCAGTTCTTC.

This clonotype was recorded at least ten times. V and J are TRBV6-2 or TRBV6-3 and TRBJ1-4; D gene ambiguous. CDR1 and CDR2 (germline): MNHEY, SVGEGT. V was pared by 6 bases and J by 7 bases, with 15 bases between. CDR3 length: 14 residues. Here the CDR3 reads CASSLQLGVEKLFF. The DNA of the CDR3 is TGTGCCAGCAGCCTCCAACTCGGTGTTGAAAAACTGTTTTTT.

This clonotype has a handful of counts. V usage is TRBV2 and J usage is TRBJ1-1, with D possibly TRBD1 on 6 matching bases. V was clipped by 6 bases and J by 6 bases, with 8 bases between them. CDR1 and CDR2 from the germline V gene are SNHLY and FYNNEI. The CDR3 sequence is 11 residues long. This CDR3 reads CASRRGSEAFF. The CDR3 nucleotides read TGTGCCAGCAGGAGGGGGTCTGAAGCTTTCTTT.

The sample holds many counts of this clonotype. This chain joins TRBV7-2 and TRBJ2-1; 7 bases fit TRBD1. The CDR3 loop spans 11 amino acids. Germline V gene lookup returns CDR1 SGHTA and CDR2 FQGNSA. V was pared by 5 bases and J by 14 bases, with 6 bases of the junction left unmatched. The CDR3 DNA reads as TGTGCCAGCAGCCAGAGACAGGGCAAGTTCTTC. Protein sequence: CASSQRQGKFF. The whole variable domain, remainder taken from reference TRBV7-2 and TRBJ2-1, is GAGVSQSPSNKVTEKGKDVELRCDPISGHTALYWYRQSLGQGLEFLIYFQGNSAPDKSGLPSDRFSAERTGGSVSTLTIQRTQQEDSAVYLCASSQRQGKFFGPGTRLTVL.

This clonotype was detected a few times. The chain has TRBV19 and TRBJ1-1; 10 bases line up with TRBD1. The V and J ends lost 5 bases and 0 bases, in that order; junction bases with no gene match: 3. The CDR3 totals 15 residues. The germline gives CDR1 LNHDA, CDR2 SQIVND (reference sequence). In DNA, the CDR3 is TGTGCCAGTAGTGACAGGGGGCGACTGAACACTGAAGCTTTCTTT. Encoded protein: CASSDRGRLNTEAFF.

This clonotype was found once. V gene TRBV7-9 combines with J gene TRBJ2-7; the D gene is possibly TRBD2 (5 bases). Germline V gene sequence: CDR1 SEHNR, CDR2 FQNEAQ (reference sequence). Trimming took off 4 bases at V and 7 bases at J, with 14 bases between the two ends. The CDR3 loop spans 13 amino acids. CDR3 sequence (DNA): TGTGCCAGCAGCTGGCGTCCGTCGGGGGAGCAGTACGTC. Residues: CASSWRPSGEQYV.

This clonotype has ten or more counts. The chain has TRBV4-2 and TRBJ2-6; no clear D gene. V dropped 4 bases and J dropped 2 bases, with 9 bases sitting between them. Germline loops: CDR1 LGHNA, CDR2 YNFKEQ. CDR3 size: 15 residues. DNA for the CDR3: TGTGCCAGCAGCCCAGGATATACTGGGGCCAACGTCCTGACTTTC. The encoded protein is CASSPGYTGANVLTF.

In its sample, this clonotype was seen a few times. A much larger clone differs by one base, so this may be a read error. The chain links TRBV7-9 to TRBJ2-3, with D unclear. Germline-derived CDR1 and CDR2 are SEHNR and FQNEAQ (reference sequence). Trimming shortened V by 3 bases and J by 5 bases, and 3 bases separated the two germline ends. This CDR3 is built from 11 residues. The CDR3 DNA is TGTGCCAGCAGCTTGAAAGATACGCAGTATTTT. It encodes CASSLKDTQYF.

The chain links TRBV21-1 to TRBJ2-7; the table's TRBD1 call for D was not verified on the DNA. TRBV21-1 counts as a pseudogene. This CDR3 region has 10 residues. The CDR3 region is CATTGYEQYF. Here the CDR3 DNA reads TGTGCCACGACAGGGTATGAGCAGTACTTC.

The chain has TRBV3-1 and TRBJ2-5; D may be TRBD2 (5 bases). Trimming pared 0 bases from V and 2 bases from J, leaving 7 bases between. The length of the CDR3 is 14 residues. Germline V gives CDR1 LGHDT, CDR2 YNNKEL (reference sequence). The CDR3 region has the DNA TGTGCCAGCAGCCAAGACCTAGCTCAAGAGACCCAGTACTTC. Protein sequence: CASSQDLAQETQYF.

CDR3 loop: CASRRDRSSAGELFF. The CDR3 DNA follows: TGTGCCAGCAGACGGGACAGGAGTTCCGCCGGGGAGCTGTTTTTT. The chain has TRBV4-2 and TRBJ2-2; 8 bases match TRBD1. In germline, CDR1 is LGHNA, CDR2 YNFKEQ. This CDR3 has 15 residues. V shed 6 bases, J shed 6 bases, and the junction held 9 bases outside the gene matches.

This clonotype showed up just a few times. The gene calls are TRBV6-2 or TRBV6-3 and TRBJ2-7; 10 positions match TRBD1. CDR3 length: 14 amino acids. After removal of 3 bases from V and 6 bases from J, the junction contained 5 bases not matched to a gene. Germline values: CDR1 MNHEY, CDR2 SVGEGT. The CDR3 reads CASSYRGQGREQYV. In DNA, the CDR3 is TGTGCCAGCAGTTATAGGGGACAGGGGCGCGAGCAGTACGTC.

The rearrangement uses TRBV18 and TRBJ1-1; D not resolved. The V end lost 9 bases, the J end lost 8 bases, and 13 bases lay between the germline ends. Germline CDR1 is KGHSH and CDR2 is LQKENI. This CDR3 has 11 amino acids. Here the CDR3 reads CASWEEKEAFF. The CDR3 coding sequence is TGTGCCAGTTGGGAGGAAAAAGAAGCTTTCTTT.

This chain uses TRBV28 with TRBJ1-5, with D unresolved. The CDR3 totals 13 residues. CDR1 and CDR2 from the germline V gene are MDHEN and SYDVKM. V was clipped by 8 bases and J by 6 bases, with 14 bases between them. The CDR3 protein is CASLSLLGQPQHF. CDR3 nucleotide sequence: TGTGCCAGCCTTTCTCTGTTGGGTCAGCCCCAGCATTTT.